Listed below are T cell receptor beta chains from one sample, sequenced in a study of T cell clonotyping in hematopoietic cell transplantation. TCRdb's table, derived via immunoSEQ multiplex PCR, lists solely in-frame clones and lacks some. The sample shows about 69,000 clones, around 94% of them seen only once. Sequencing input: peripheral blood mononuclear cells. These TCRs come from a man aged 50 to 60 in good health. Some clones in this sample may be carry-over from other donors' samples. Each CDR3 is given with its conserved first and last residue. The D gene is left open where the match is weak. A row's size may be missing; if present it is once, few, many or a size class.

- 15 - TRBJ2-7 TRBV28 CASSSVGGGAYEQYF TGTGCCAGCAGTAGTGTGGGAGGGGGCGCCTACGAGCAGTACTTC
- 15 - TRBJ2-3 TRBV7-2 CASSPEYSSTDTQYF TGTGCCAGCAGCCCAGAGTACAGCAGCACAGATACGCAGTATTTT
- 15 TRBD2 TRBJ2-5 TRBV27 CASRNQRGGAETQYF TGTGCCAGCCGAAACCAGCGGGGGGGTGCGGAGACCCAGTACTTC
- 13 - TRBJ2-7 TRBV5-4 CASSDVGGSEQYF TGTGCCAGCAGCGACGTGGGGGGATCCGAGCAGTACTTC
- 17 TRBD1 TRBJ2-7 TRBV7-2 CASSFTPGQGILGEQYF TGTGCCAGCAGCTTTACACCGGGACAGGGCATATTGGGGGAGCAGTACTTC
- 13 - TRBJ2-7 TRBV6-1 CASSASYTYEQYF TGTGCCAGCAGTGCGTCATACACCTACGAGCAGTACTTC
- 16 TRBD1 TRBJ2-2 TRBV28 CASSTWTGGDTGELFF TGTGCCAGCAGTACCTGGACAGGGGGCGACACCGGGGAGCTGTTTTTT
medium-sized 15 - TRBJ2-2 TRBV7-9 CASSSWGQNTGELFF TGTGCCAGCAGCTCCTGGGGACAGAACACCGGGGAGCTGTTTTTT
- 16 TRBD2 TRBJ2-3 TRBV7-2 CASSLGGGSGTDTQYF TGTGCCAGCAGCTTGGGCGGGGGGAGTGGCACAGATACGCAGTATTTT
- 16 TRBD1 TRBJ2-3 TRBV4-1 CASSQDRGTGTDTQYF TGCGCCAGCAGCCAAGATAGGGGGACAGGGACAGATACGCAGTATTTT
- 13 - TRBJ2-7 TRBV7-8 CASSSTSFHEQYF TGTGCCAGCAGTTCCACTAGCTTCCACGAGCAGTACTTC
- 15 TRBD1 TRBJ2-7 TRBV4-1 CASSQTQGAAYEQYF TGCGCCAGCAGCCAAACCCAGGGGGCTGCGTACGAGCAGTACTTC
- 15 TRBD1 TRBJ2-7 TRBV4-1 CASSHSDRSSYEQYF TGCGCCAGCAGCCACTCGGACAGGTCCTCCTACGAGCAGTACTTC
- 14 - TRBJ1-5 TRBV19 CASNREHSNQPQHF TGTGCCAGTAATAGGGAGCATAGCAATCAGCCCCAGCATTTT
- 14 TRBD1 TRBJ2-7 TRBV2 CASGWTGRGGEQYF TGTGCCAGCGGCTGGACAGGGCGAGGGGGCGAGCAGTACTTC
- 12 - TRBJ1-3 TRBV28 CSATRSGNTIYF TGTTCAGCGACACGATCTGGAAACACCATATATTTT
- 11 - TRBJ2-1 TRBV6-5 CASGPSIGEFF TGTGCCAGCGGCCCTAGCATCGGGGAGTTCTTC
- 16 - TRBJ1-4 TRBV2 CASSEARSGEGGKLFF TGTGCCAGCAGTGAAGCCCGATCGGGAGAGGGGGGAAAACTGTTTTTT
- 14 - TRBJ1-1 TRBV19 CASSIVSRVTEAFF TGTGCCAGTAGTATAGTGAGTAGAGTCACTGAAGCTTTCTTT
- 13 - TRBJ2-7 TRBV4-2 CASSQDDSYEQYF TGTGCCAGCAGCCAAGATGACAGCTACGAGCAGTACTTC
once 16 - TRBJ2-2 TRBV11-3 CASSLDQGGNTGELFF TGTGCCAGCAGCTTAGATCAGGGAGGAAACACCGGGGAGCTGTTTTTT
- 15 TRBD1 TRBJ1-4 TRBV6-5 CASSYTTGAREKLFF TGTGCCAGCAGTTACACGACAGGGGCACGCGAAAAACTGTTTTTT
- 15 - TRBJ1-4 TRBV28 CASSLGGSTNEKLFF TGTGCCAGCAGTTTGGGGGGTTCAACTAATGAAAAACTGTTTTTT
- 13 - TRBJ2-5 TRBV28 CASRTTEQETQYF TGTGCCAGCAGAACGACAGAGCAAGAGACCCAGTACTTC
- 15 - TRBJ1-2 TRBV7-8 CASSLITVANYGYTF TGTGCCAGCAGCTTGATAACAGTCGCTAACTATGGCTACACCTTC
- 16 TRBD1 TRBJ1-1 TRBV6-5 CASSYEHGTGVTEAFF TGTGCCAGCAGTTACGAGCATGGGACAGGGGTCACTGAAGCTTTCTTT
- 13 - TRBJ2-1 TRBV2 CASSEGQLNEQFF TGTGCCAGCAGTGAGGGGCAACTAAATGAGCAGTTCTTC
- 15 - TRBJ2-7 TRBV7-8 CASSLLAAPLFEQYF TGTGCCAGCAGCTTACTGGCCGCTCCCCTCTTCGAGCAGTACTTC
- 15 TRBD2 TRBJ2-1 TRBV28 CASSQLAGGFDEQFF TGTGCCAGCAGCCAACTAGCGGGAGGGTTCGATGAGCAGTTCTTC
- 13 - TRBJ1-6 TRBV2 CASNRDIDSPLHF TGTGCCAGCAACCGGGACATCGATTCACCCCTCCACTTT
few 15 TRBD1 TRBJ1-5 TRBV6-6 CASSRGIYSNQPQHF TGTGCCAGCAGCAGGGGGATATATAGCAATCAGCCCCAGCATTTT